Sequencing of this T cell receptor (beta chain) was carried out in a study of identical twins (dated by TCRdb to between 2015 and 2016). Looking at the study overall: To test whether fetal clonotypes persist, the study used deep sequencing on TCR alpha and beta repertoires from monozygotic twins, unrelated adults of various ages, and cord blood. Replicate twin experiments were performed at different times using different library preparation protocols to rule out contamination. What the research found in general, with its limitations: Because the same donors could not be followed over many years, the conclusions depended on cross-sectional statistical analysis. In monozygotic twins, recombination models systematically underestimated out-of-frame TCR alpha sharing, but the models matched the sharing seen between unrelated individuals. Excess twin sharing in beta out-of-frame sequences was weaker because fewer shared sequences lowered the signal-to-noise ratio. Zero-insertion analyses could be partly confounded by invariant T cells such as MAIT and iNKT, although diverse VJ usage argued against such confounding for most clonotypes. Compared with coincidental sharing between unrelated individuals, out-of-frame TCR alpha sequences shared between twins showed an excess of sequences with low generation probability. Abundant cord blood beta clonotypes carried fewer insertions; young adult naive repertoires showed a weaker similar trend, while memory repertoires showed none.

Via the germline V gene, CDR1 is MNHEY and CDR2 SVGEGT. Spanning cysteine to phenylalanine, the CDR3 consists of 13 amino acids. The DNA shown is the 39-base CDR3, in frame from base 1. The V end loses 2 bases and the J end loses 4 bases, and a stretch of 8 bases separates them. The library was prepared using 5' RACE. TCRdb lists the instrument as Illumina HiSeq 2000. A universal primer binding site was added through template switching, and the final cDNA carried a unique molecular identifier so that TCR cDNA molecules could be counted accurately. Specific primers in the conserved constant-segment region were used to synthesize first-strand cDNA for TCR alpha and beta chains. Each cDNA library was double barcoded, with a SMART-Mk sample barcode plus Illumina barcodes, to control for contamination. TruSeq adapter sequences, together with Illumina sample barcodes, were added in two successive PCR steps. The Illumina HiSeq platform was used with custom primers to sequence TCR alpha and beta cDNA libraries. On the study's bioinformatics: Raw reads were processed with MiGEC to extract unique molecular identifiers, and MiXCR was used to determine CDR3 positions. For each individual, recombination models were inferred using an EM algorithm with the repgenHMM and IGoR tools. Shared clonotype analysis was performed with the tcR package in R, normalizing sharing by the product of cloneset sizes. Out-of-frame nonproductive sequences were analyzed to study raw recombination free of thymic and clonal selection effects. The public sequencing data were trimmed at Q25 with fastp and processed into clonotypes with MiXCR by TCRdb, which kept only in-frame beta chains. Each entry merges the rows of one CDR3 protein and shows their most common DNA and genes. These V and J calls are TCRdb output, not the study's own analysis. The sample has approximately 670,000 distinct CDR3 sequences on record, approximately 6.1% of them singletons. Of the sample, around 2% is held by the ten largest clones.

All donors were healthy Caucasians. The researchers also sequenced three unrelated adults who were not twins: a male aged 18 to 30, a male aged 50 to 59, and a female aged 50 to 59. Using Miltenyi CD45RO+ enrichment and human naive T-cell isolation kits, memory (CD45RO+) and naive T cells were isolated from PBMC. This clonotype occurred a few times. Its target antigen remains unknown. No base-level quality is on record; no much larger clone is a single base apart. This sequence originates from a man aged 18 to 29 in good health. The source material was naive T cells sorted from blood. The meaning of the sample's cell subset or site label: cells isolated with a human naive T-cell isolation kit. This sequence uses TRBV6-2 or TRBV6-3 and TRBJ2-5; TRBD2 might be the D gene, on 6 matching bases. The CDR3 reads CASSYAGTETQYF. The bases read TGTGCCAGCAGTTACGCGGGGACAGAGACCCAGTACTTC.